One and the same sample provided the 9 T cell receptor beta chains below, sequenced in a study of T cell repertoires in cytomegalovirus infection. TCRdb itself ran the reads through MiXCR, one entry per CDR3 protein. In the table there are 200,000 to 300,000 distinct CDR3 sequences, less than 9.5% of which are singletons. The source material was PBMCs. The receptor set was obtained from a human donor in good health (CMV status not recorded). Some clones in this sample may be carry-over from other donors' samples.

This clonotype came up many times. The rearrangement links TRBV6-6 to TRBJ1-3, with D maybe TRBD1 (6 bases). The CDR3 length is 13 residues. Between the trimmed V and J ends, which lost 7 bases and 0 bases, there was a span of 7 bases. Germline CDR1 reads MNHNY; CDR2 reads SVGAGI (reference sequence). The CDR3 spells CASKGGSGNTIYF. DNA for the CDR3: TGTGCCAGCAAGGGGGGCTCTGGAAACACCATATATTTT.

Many counts were recorded for this clonotype. The chain employs TRBV11-2 and TRBJ2-1; weak D call: TRBD1 (6 bases). CDR1 SGHAT and CDR2 FQNNGV come from the germline V gene. V gave up 4 bases and J gave up 5 bases, with 12 bases separating them. The CDR3 sequence is 14 residues long. In nucleotides, the CDR3 is TGTGCCAGCAGCTACCGGGACACCAACAATGAGCAGTTCTTC. This translates into CASSYRDTNNEQFF.

This clonotype showed up many times. The chain uses TRBV6-6 and TRBJ2-3; D might be TRBD1 (7 bases). The germline V gene has CDR1 MNHNY and CDR2 SVGAGI (reference sequence). The CDR3 loop spans 15 amino acids. V gave up 5 bases and J gave up 1 base, with 13 bases separating them. The CDR3 DNA reads TGTGCCAGCAGTCGTACCAGGGGGGGCACAGATACGCAGTATTTT. This encodes CASSRTRGGTDTQYF.

This clonotype has at least ten counts. The chain uses TRBV20-1 and TRBJ1-5; D is perhaps TRBD1 (5 bases). This CDR3 is 16 amino acids long. From germline, CDR1 is DFQATT and CDR2 SNEGSKA (reference sequence). The germline V and J ends were trimmed by 3 bases and 4 bases, with 19 bases remaining between them. In DNA form, the CDR3 reads TGCAGTGCTAGTCCCCTCAGGGTCGACCCTAATCAGCCCCAGCATTTT. Amino acid sequence: CSASPLRVDPNQPQHF.

There are many counts of this clonotype. This chain uses TRBV7-8 with TRBJ1-5, with 7 bases lining up with TRBD1. The J segment lost 0 bases and the V segment lost 1 base, leaving 9 bases of the junction unmatched. CDR1 is SGHVS, CDR2 FQNEAQ, per germline. This CDR3 region has 18 residues. The DNA of the CDR3 is TGTGCCAGCAGCTTAGACAGGGGCGTTAGATATAGCAATCAGCCCCAGCATTTT. Residues: CASSLDRGVRYSNQPQHF. The full variable domain, rest sourced from reference TRBV7-8 and TRBJ1-5, is GAGVSQSPRYKVAKRGQDVALRCDPISGHVSLFWYQQALGQGPEFLTYFQNEAQLDKSGLPSDRFFAERPEGSVSTLKIQRTQQEDSAVYLCASSLDRGVRYSNQPQHFGDGTRLSIL.

This clonotype was seen many times. The V and J genes are TRBV20-1 and TRBJ2-2, with 7 bases identical to TRBD1. The CDR3 spans 14 residues. Germline V gives CDR1 DFQATT, CDR2 SNEGSKA (reference sequence). With V trimmed by 5 bases and J by 1 base, 4 bases remained unmatched. The DNA of the CDR3 is TGCAGTGCTGCCGGGACAGAGAACACCGGGGAGCTGTTTTTT. Amino acids: CSAAGTENTGELFF.

This clonotype was seen repeatedly, ten times or more. CDR3 in amino acids: CASSPWGETQYF. As DNA, the CDR3 is TGTGCCAGCAGCCCCTGGGGAGAGACCCAGTACTTC. This chain joins TRBV7-2 and TRBJ2-5; no clear D. Between the trimmed V and J ends, which lost 5 bases and 4 bases, there was a span of 8 bases. Germline CDR1 SGHTA, CDR2 FQGNSA. The CDR3 has 12 residues.

The chain recombines TRBV20-1 with TRBJ2-7, with 9 bases fitting TRBD2. Germline values: CDR1 DFQATT, CDR2 SNEGSKA (reference sequence). V shed 1 base, J shed 1 base, and the junction held 5 bases outside the gene matches. There are 15 residues in the CDR3. In DNA, the CDR3 is TGCAGTGCTAGAGTCTTCGCGGGAGGGTCCTACGAGCAGTACTTC. It specifies CSARVFAGGSYEQYF.

V is TRBV15 and J is TRBJ1-5; D not certain. The length of the CDR3 is 15 residues. Trimming stripped 1 base from V and 5 bases from J, with 12 bases between. Germline assignment: CDR1 LNHNV and CDR2 YYDKDF (reference sequence). The CDR3 DNA is TGTGCCACCAGCAGAGCGAAAACGATCCATCAGCCCCAGCATTTT. Protein sequence: CATSRAKTIHQPQHF.